This record covers a single TCR beta chain. What it binds is not known. The data were obtained in a study of T-cell reconstitution after alpha-beta-depleted transplantation in children. General study points: Where alpha-beta T cells came from about two months after transplant was reportedly several hundred expanded graft clones. Surviving recipient T cells and thymic progenitors produced the high day-60 TCRbeta diversity seen in some patients.

Unique molecular identifiers were incorporated when the TCRbeta library was constructed. TCRdb processed the PCR reads anew with MiXCR; each CDR3 protein has one entry. The sample consists of about 240,000 distinct CDR3 sequences, around 25% of them appearing once. The V end was cut by 4 bases, the J end by 5 bases, with 8 bases between. Germline V gene sequence: CDR1 GTSNPN, CDR2 SVGIG (reference sequence). The CDR3 is made up of 11 amino acids. The sequenced sample was PBMCs, obtained before TCRalphabeta/CD19-depleted stem cell transplant. The chain combines TRBV30 with TRBJ1-2; D not resolved. This sequence originates from a girl aged 2-15 years with Fanconi anemia, due to receive a stem cell transplant. The CDR3 sequence is CAWTNKYGYTF. CDR3 DNA: TGTGCCTGGACCAACAAGTATGGCTACACCTTC.